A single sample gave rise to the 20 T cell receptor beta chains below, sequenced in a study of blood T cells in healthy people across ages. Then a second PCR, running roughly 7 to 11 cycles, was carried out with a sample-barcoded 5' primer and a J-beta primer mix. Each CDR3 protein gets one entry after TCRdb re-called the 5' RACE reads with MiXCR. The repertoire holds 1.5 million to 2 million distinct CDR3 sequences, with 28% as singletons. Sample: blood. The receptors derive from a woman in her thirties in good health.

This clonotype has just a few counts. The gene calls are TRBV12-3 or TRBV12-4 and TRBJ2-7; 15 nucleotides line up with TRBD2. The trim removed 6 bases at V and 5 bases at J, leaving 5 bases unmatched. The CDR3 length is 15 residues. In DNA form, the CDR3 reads TGTGCCAGCAGGGCGGGACTAGCGGGAGGCCACGAGCAGTACTTC. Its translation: CASRAGLAGGHEQYF.

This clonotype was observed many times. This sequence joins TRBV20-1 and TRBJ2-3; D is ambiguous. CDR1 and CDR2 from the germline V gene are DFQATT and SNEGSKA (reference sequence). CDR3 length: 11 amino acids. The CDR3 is CSASSTDTQYF. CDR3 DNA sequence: TGCAGCGCATCCTCCACAGATACGCAGTATTTT.

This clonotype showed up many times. The CDR3 DNA reads as TGTGCCACCAGTGATCAGCGGGGGGGCGTAGATACGCAGTATTTT. Translating gives CATSDQRGGVDTQYF. The chain has TRBV24-1 and TRBJ2-3, with 10 bases identical to TRBD2. The CDR3 sequence is 15 residues long. Trimming removed 3 bases from V and 5 bases from J; junction bases left unmatched: 4. Germline values: CDR1 KGHDR, CDR2 SFDVKD.

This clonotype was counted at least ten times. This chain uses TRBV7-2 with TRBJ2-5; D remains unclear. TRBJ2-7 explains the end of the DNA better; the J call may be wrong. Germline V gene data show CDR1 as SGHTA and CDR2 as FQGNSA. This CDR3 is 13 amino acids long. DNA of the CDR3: TGTGCCAGCAGCTTAGGTACCAGGTCCGAGCAGTACTTC. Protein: CASSLGTRSEQYF.

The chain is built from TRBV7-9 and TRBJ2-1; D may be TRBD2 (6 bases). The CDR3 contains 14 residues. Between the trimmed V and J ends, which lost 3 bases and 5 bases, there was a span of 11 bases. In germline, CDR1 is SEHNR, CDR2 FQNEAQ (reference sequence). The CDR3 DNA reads TGTGCCAGCAGCTTCCTCCGGGAGCACAATGAGCAGTTCTTC. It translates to CASSFLREHNEQFF.

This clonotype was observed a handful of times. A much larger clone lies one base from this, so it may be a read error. In DNA form, the CDR3 reads TGTGCCAGCAGCTTTCGTCAGGGCACCTACGAGCAGTTCTTC. It encodes CASSFRQGTYEQFF. The chain employs TRBV7-2 and TRBJ2-1, with a tentative D call TRBD1 (5 bases). Trimming left V 3 bases short and J 10 bases short, with 16 bases between. Germline V lookup: CDR1 SGHTA, CDR2 FQGNSA. The CDR3 covers 14 residues.

The CDR3 bases are TGTGCCAGCAGCTTACCCAGACCGCCAGACAGGGACGGGAGCACAGATACGCAGTATTTT. Translated: CASSLPRPPDRDGSTDTQYF. The chain recombines TRBV7-9 with TRBJ2-3; TRBD1 matches at 7 bases. The junction had 17 bases not matched to a gene; V was cut back by 2 bases and J by 0 bases. Germline V gene lookup returns CDR1 SEHNR and CDR2 FQNEAQ (reference sequence). The CDR3 is 20 amino acids.

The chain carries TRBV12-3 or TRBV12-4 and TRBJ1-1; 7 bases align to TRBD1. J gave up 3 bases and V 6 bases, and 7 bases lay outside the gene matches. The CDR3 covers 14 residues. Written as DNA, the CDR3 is TGTGCCAGCAGCTCCGGGACAGACCACACTGAAGCTTTCTTT. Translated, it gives CASSSGTDHTEAFF.

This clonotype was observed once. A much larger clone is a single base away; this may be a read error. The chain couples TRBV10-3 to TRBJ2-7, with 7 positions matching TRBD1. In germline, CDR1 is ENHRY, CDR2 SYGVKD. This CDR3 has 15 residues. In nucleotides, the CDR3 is TGTACCATCAGTGCCCCCGGGACAGCGTCCTACGAGCAGTACTTC. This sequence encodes CTISAPGTASYEQYF.

DNA for the CDR3: TGTGCCAGCAGCACTCGACTAGCGTGTGAGACCCAGTACTTC. Translating it yields CASSTRLACETQYF. The rearrangement links TRBV3-1 to TRBJ2-5; 8 bases fit TRBD2. The CDR3 extends over 14 amino acids. Germline CDR1 LGHDT, CDR2 YNNKEL (reference sequence). Trimming at V came to 5 bases and at J to 5 bases, leaving 7 bases not matched to a gene.

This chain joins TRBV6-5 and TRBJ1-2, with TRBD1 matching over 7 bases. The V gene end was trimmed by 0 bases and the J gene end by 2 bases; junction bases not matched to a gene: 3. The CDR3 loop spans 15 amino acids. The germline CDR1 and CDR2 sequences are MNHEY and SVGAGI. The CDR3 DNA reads TGTGCCAGCAGTTACTCGTCAGGGGGGAACTATGGCTACACCTTC. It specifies CASSYSSGGNYGYTF.

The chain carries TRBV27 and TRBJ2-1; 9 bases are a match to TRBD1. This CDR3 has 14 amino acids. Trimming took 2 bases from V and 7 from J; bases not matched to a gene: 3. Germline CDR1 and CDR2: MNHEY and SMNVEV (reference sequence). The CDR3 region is CASSLTGTGNEQFF. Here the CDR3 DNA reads TGTGCCAGCAGTTTAACCGGGACAGGGAATGAGCAGTTCTTC.

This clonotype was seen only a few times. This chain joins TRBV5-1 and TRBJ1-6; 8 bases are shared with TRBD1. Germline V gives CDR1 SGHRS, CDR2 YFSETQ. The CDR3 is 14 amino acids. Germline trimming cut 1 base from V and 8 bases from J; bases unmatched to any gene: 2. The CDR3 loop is CASSLTGGYSPLHF. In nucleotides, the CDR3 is TGCGCCAGCAGCTTGACAGGGGGTTATTCACCCCTCCACTTT.

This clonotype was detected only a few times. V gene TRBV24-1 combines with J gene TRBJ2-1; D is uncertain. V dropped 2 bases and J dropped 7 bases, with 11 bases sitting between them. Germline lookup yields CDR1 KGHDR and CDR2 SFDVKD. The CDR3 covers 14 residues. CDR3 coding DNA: TGTGCCACCAGTGATTGGGGTCCCCCGAATGAGCAGTTCTTC. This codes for CATSDWGPPNEQFF.

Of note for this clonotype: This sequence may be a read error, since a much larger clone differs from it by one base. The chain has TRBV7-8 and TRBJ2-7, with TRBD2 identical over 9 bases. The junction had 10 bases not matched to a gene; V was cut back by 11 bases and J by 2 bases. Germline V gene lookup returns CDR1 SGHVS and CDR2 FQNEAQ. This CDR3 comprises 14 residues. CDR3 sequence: CAGTPLAGPYEQYF. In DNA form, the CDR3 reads TGTGCCGGCACCCCGCTAGCGGGACCCTACGAGCAGTACTTC.

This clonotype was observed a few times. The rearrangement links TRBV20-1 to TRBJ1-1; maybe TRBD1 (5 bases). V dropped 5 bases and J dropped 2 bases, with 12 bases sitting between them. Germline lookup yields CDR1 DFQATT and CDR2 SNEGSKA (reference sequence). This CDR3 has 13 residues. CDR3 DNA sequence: TGCAGTGCTCCAACGACAGTTAACACTGAAGCTTTCTTT. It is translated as CSAPTTVNTEAFF.

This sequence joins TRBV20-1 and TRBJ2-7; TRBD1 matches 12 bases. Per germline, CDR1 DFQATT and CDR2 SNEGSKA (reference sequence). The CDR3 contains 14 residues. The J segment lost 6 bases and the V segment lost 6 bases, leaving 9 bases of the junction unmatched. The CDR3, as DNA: TGCAGTGCCCGCGGGGGGACAGGGGGCCGCGAGCAGTACTTC. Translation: CSARGGTGGREQYF.

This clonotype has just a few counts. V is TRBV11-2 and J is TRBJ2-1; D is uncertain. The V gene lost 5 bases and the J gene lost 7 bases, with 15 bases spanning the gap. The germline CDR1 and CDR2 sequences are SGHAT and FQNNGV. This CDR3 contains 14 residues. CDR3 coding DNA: TGTGCCAGCAGCCCTCTCAGACCTGAAAATGAGCAGTTCTTC. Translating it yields CASSPLRPENEQFF.

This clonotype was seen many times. CDR3: CASSLVGGMNIQYF. Here the CDR3 DNA reads TGCGCCAGCAGCTTGGTTGGAGGGATGAACATTCAGTACTTC. This chain connects TRBV5-1 to TRBJ2-4; D possibly corresponds to TRBD2 (6 bases). With 0 bases removed from V and 7 bases from J, the gap between germline ends came to 11 bases. Germline lookup yields CDR1 SGHRS and CDR2 YFSETQ. This CDR3 region has 14 residues.

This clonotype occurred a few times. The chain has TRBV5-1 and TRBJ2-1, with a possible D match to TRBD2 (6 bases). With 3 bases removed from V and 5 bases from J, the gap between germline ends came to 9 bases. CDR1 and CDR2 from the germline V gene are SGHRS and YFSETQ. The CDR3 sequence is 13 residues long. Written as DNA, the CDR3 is TGCGCCAGCAGCTGGGACTTAAACAATGAGCAGTTCTTC. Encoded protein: CASSWDLNNEQFF.